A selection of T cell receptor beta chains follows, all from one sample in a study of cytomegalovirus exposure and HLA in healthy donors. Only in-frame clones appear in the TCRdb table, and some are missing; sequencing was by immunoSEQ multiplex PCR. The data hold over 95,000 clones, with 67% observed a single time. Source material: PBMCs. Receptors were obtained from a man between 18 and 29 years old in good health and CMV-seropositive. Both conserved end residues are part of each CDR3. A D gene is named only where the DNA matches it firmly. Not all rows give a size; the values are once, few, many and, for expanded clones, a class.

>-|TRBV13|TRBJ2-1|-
TGTGCCACGCCATCGAACCGGCGGTACAATGAGCAGTTCTTC
CATPSNRRYNEQFF
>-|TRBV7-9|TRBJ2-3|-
TGTGCCAGCAGCTCCCGGACAGATCCAGATACGCAGTATTTT
CASSSRTDPDTQYF
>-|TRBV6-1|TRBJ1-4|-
TGTGCCAGCAGAACAGGGACCCTCCAACCTGTCGGACTGTTTTTT
CASRTGTLQPVGLFF
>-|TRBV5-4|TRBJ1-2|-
TGTGCCAGCAGCTCACAGGAGTTCTATGGCTACACCTTC
CASSSQEFYGYTF
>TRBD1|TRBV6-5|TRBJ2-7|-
TGTGCCAGCAAGGCCGACAGGGGGTCCCTCGAGCAGTACTTC
CASKADRGSLEQYF
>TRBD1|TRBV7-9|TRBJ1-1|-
TGTTCCAGCAGCTGGTCCGGACAGGGAATTGAAGCTTTCTTT
CSSSWSGQGIEAFF
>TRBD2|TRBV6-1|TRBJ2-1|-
TGTGCCAGCAGGACTAGCGGGGGCACCTACAATGAGCAGTTCTTC
CASRTSGGTYNEQFF
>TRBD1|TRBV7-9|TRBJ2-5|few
TGTGCCAGCAGCTCAGGTTTATCAGGGGGCGCGGGAGAGACCCAGTACTTC
CASSSGLSGGAGETQYF
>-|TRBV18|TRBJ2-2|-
TGTGCCAGCTCACCGAAAGATCGGGTTAACACCGGGGAGCTGTTTTTT
CASSPKDRVNTGELFF
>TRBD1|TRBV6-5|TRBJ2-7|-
TGTGCCAGCAGTTACTCGACAGGGTACGAGCAGTACTTC
CASSYSTGYEQYF
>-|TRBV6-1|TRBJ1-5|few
TGTGCCAGCAGTGAAGGGCAAGGAGGCAATCAGCCCCAGCATTTT
CASSEGQGGNQPQHF
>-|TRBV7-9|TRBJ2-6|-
TGTGCCAGCAGCTATCAATCCTCTGGGGCCAACGTCCTGACTTTC
CASSYQSSGANVLTF
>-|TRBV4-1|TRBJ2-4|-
TGCGCCAGCAGCCCCGCGCCGAGCAAAAACATTCAGTACTTC
CASSPAPSKNIQYF
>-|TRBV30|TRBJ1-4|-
TGTGCCTGGAACCCCGACAGTAATGAAAAACTGTTTTTT
CAWNPDSNEKLFF
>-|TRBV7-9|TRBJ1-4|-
TGTTCCAGCAGCCCCCCTTCGGCAGGCCCTGAAAAACTGTTTTTT
CSSSPPSAGPEKLFF
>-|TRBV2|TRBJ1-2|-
TGTGCCAGCAGTGAACGTCGGGTAAGCGGCTACACCTTC
CASSERRVSGYTF
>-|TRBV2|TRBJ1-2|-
TGTGCCAGCAGGCAACAGGGATTAAAAGGCTACACCTTC
CASRQQGLKGYTF
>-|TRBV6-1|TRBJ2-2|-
TGTGCCAGCGCGGGGAACACCGGGGAGCTGTTTTTT
CASAGNTGELFF
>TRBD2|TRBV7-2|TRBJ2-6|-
TGTGCCAGCAGCTTCCGGGGGGGCCCTGGGGCCAACGTCCTGACTTTC
CASSFRGGPGANVLTF
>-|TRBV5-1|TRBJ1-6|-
TGCGCCAGCAGCCCCTTTGGGGGGGAAGGGAGGGATTCACCCCTCCACTTT
CASSPFGGEGRDSPLHF
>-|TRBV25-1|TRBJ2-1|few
TGTGCCAGCAGTGAATTCGACAAATACAATGAGCAGTTCTTC
CASSEFDKYNEQFF
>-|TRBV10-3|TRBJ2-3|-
TGTGCCATCGGGCGAGGAGGGTGGACAGATACGCAGTATTTT
CAIGRGGWTDTQYF
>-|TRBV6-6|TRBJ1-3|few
TGTGCCACGCGGGCGGGAAGCTCTGGAAACACCATATATTTT
CATRAGSSGNTIYF
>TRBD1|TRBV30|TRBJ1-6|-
TGTGCCTGGAGCGTAGTGGGGAAATGGACAGGCGATAATTCACCCCTCCACTTT
CAWSVVGKWTGDNSPLHF
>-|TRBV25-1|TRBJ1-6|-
TGTGCCAGCAGTGAAGGTTCGGGAAATTCACCCCTCCACTTT
CASSEGSGNSPLHF
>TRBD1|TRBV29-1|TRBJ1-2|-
TGCAGCGTTCAGGACAGGGTAGCTGGCTACACCTTC
CSVQDRVAGYTF
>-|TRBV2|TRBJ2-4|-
TGTGCCAGTCTTTTGGACCTACTAGGCAAAAACATTCAGTACTTC
CASLLDLLGKNIQYF
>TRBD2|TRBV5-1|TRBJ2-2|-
TGCGCCAGCAGCCCGGGGGGAACGAACACCGGGGAGCTGTTTTTT
CASSPGGTNTGELFF
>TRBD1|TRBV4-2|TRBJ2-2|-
TGTGCCAGCAGCCTACGGACAGGGGAGAGCACCGGGGAGCTGTTTTTT
CASSLRTGESTGELFF
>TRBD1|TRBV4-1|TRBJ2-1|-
TGCGCCAGCAGCCAAGACAGGGACAGGGGGCTATGGGAGCAGTTCTTC
CASSQDRDRGLWEQFF
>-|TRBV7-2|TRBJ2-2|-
TGTGCCAGCAGCTCTCAGTCCTTCCCCACCGGGGAGCTGTTTTTT
CASSSQSFPTGELFF
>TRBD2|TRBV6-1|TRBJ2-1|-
TGTGCCAGCAGTGAAATAGCGGGGGGTAGGGATGAGCAGTTCTTC
CASSEIAGGRDEQFF
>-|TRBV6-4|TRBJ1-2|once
TGTGCCAGCAGTGAAGGGGCAGGGTACTATGGCTACACCTTC
CASSEGAGYYGYTF
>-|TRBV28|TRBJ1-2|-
TGTGCCAGCAGTGGGACAAGGGTCGCCTATGGCTACACCTTC
CASSGTRVAYGYTF
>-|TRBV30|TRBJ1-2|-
TGTGCCTGGAGGAGACTGTACTATGGCTACACCTTC
CAWRRLYYGYTF
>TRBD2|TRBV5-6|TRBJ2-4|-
TGTGCCAGCAGCCCCCGGACTAGCGGGGGGTCAAACATTCAGTACTTC
CASSPRTSGGSNIQYF
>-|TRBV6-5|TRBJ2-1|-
TGTGCCAGCAGTTATCTGGGGAGCTCCTACAATGAGCAGTTCTTC
CASSYLGSSYNEQFF
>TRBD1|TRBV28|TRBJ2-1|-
TGTGCCAGCAGACCAGGGGGCGCAGTGGGCAATGAGCAGTTCTTC
CASRPGGAVGNEQFF
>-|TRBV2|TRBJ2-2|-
TGTGCCAGCAGTCCGACGGGACAGAACACCGGGGAGCTGTTTTTT
CASSPTGQNTGELFF
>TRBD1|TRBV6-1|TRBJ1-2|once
TGTGCCAGCAGTGCCAAGGGACAGGGGGGAGGGTATGGCTACACCTTC
CASSAKGQGGGYGYTF
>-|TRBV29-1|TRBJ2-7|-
TGCAGCGTTGAGGGCAGGGCGTCCTACGAGCAGTACTTC
CSVEGRASYEQYF